The 4 T cell receptor beta chains given below trace back to one sample, sequenced in a study of radiotherapy plus CTLA-4 blockade in lung cancer. Data came from immunoSEQ multiplex PCR; TCRdb stores just in-frame clones and leaves some out. Here the sample spans about 98,000 clones, around 86% being singletons. The material sequenced was peripheral blood, taken from a patient treated with radiotherapy plus ipilimumab. Every receptor here comes from a human donor with non-small cell lung cancer who had a partial response to radiotherapy plus ipilimumab.

The chain couples TRBV28 to TRBJ1-5; D gene uncertain. The CDR3 has 15 residues. V lost 7 bases to trimming and J lost 7 bases, with 20 bases between them. Germline V gene sequence: CDR1 MDHEN, CDR2 SYDVKM. The CDR3 loop is CASTSVGRGHQPQHF. As DNA, the CDR3 is TGTGCCAGCACCTCGGTTGGGCGAGGGCACCAGCCCCAGCATTTT.

This chain connects TRBV2 to TRBJ2-3; 7 bases agree with TRBD1. Germline V gene sequence: CDR1 SNHLY, CDR2 FYNNEI. The V gene end was trimmed by 8 bases and the J gene end by 4 bases; junction bases not matched to a gene: 9. The CDR3 sequence is 14 residues long. The CDR3 loop reads CASDRRQGPDTQYF. In nucleotides, the CDR3 is TGTGCCAGCGATCGCCGACAGGGACCAGATACGCAGTATTTT.

V and J are TRBV10-1 and TRBJ1-2; D uncertain. Per the germline V gene, CDR1 is WNHNN and CDR2 is SYGVQD (reference sequence). The V gene lost 0 bases and the J gene lost 2 bases, with 7 bases spanning the gap. The CDR3 length is 14 residues. In DNA, the CDR3 is TGCGCCAGCAGTGAGTCGGGGAGAAACTATGGCTACACCTTC. Protein product: CASSESGRNYGYTF.

This chain connects TRBV6-1 to TRBJ2-1; TRBD2 is a possible D gene (6 bases). In germline, CDR1 is MNHNS, CDR2 SASEGT. Trimming stripped 5 bases from V and 7 bases from J, with 18 bases between. CDR3 length: 15 residues. The CDR3 region has the DNA TGTGCCAGCAGTCCCCGTGGGACTGTAAGGAATGAGCAGTTCTTC. It codes for CASSPRGTVRNEQFF.